The sequence of this T cell receptor beta chain was determined in a study of PD-1 blockade in classical Hodgkin lymphoma. Study-level points and caveats: There was a significant rise in CD4+ TCR diversity by C4D1, with no such rise for CD8+.

This clone occurred once. As yet, its antigen is unknown. Each patient experienced a relapse that followed autologous stem cell transplantation, and brentuximab vedotin exposure varied. Produced via immunoSEQ multiplex PCR; TCRdb's table is partial and in-frame only. The data show tens of thousands of clones, with 85% to 90% seen just once and around 10% held by the top ten. CDR1 and CDR2 (germline): SEHNR, FQNEAQ (reference sequence). The V segment lost 5 bases and the J segment 5 bases; nucleotides outside the gene matches: 4. The CDR3 loop spans 13 amino acids. The source material was peripheral blood mononuclear cells (PBMCs), sampled before the second cycle of nivolumab. This receptor was taken from a human donor with classical Hodgkin lymphoma. The rearrangement joins TRBV7-9 to TRBJ2-7; 9 bases map to TRBD1. The CDR3 reads CASSPGQGNEQYF. The CDR3 region has the DNA TGTGCCAGCAGCCCGGGACAGGGTAACGAGCAGTACTTC.